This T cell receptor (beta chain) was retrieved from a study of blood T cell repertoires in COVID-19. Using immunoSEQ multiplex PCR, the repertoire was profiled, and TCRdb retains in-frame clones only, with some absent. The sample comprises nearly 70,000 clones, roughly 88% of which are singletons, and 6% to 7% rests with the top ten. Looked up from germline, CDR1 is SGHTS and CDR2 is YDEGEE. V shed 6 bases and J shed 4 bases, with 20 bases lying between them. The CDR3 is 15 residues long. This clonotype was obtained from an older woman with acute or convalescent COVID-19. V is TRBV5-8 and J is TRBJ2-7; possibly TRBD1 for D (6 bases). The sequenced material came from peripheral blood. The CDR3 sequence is CASTPGEQGGYEQYF. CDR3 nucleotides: TGTGCCAGCACCCCAGGAGAACAGGGTGGGTACGAGCAGTACTTC.